The 13 T cell receptor beta chains in this list originate from one sample, sequenced in a study of blood T cell repertoires in COVID-19. Data came from immunoSEQ multiplex PCR; TCRdb stores just in-frame clones and leaves some out. The table lists 200,000 to 300,000 clones, approximately 90% of them singletons. The specimen sequenced was peripheral blood. These receptors all stem from a woman in her forties with acute or convalescent COVID-19.

This chain links TRBV15 with TRBJ1-1; D perhaps matches TRBD1 (5 bases). The CDR3 spans 15 residues. Germline lookup yields CDR1 LNHNV and CDR2 YYDKDF (reference sequence). V gave up 1 base and J gave up 5 bases, with 14 bases separating them. This chain's CDR3 is CATSRGRGMRTEAFF. Written as DNA, the CDR3 is TGTGCCACCAGCAGAGGTCGGGGGATGAGGACTGAAGCTTTCTTT.

The J gene is TRBJ1-2, the V gene TRBV20-1, with a weak D call TRBD1 (5 bases). The germline V and J ends were trimmed by 6 bases and 4 bases, with 9 bases remaining between them. CDR1 is DFQATT, CDR2 SNEGSKA, per germline (reference sequence). CDR3 size: 11 residues. CDR3 DNA sequence: TGCAGTGCCCCGGGGGGCTATGGCTACACCTTC. It specifies CSAPGGYGYTF.

This chain's CDR3 is CASSADRGNQPQHF. CDR3 nucleotides: TGTGCCAGCAGCGCGGACAGGGGCAATCAGCCCCAGCATTTT. The chain combines TRBV7-8 with TRBJ1-5; 8 bases match TRBD1. CDR1 SGHVS and CDR2 FQNEAQ come from the germline V gene. There are 14 residues in the CDR3. Unmatched junction bases numbered 2, after V lost 5 bases and J lost 2 bases.

The chain carries TRBV5-1 and TRBJ1-5; no clear D. Between the trimmed V and J ends, which lost 0 bases and 6 bases, there was a span of 16 bases. The CDR3 length is 16 residues. Germline V gene sequence: CDR1 SGHRS, CDR2 YFSETQ. The CDR3 region is CASSLDGSPGSQPQHF. The CDR3 bases are TGCGCCAGCAGCTTGGATGGATCCCCGGGGAGTCAGCCCCAGCATTTT. The full variable domain, in which reference TRBV5-1 and TRBJ1-5 provide the parts outside the CDR3, is KAGVTQTPRYLIKTRGQQVTLSCSPISGHRSVSWYQQTPGQGLQFLFEYFSETQRNKGNFPGRFSGRQFSNSRSEMNVSTLELGDSALYLCASSLDGSPGSQPQHFGDGTRLSIL.

The chain uses TRBV9 and TRBJ1-3, with D tentatively TRBD1 (6 bases). Germline V gene data show CDR1 as SGDLS and CDR2 as YYNGEE. V lost 0 bases to trimming and J lost 3 bases, with 16 bases between them. This CDR3 has 17 residues. CDR3 region: CASSVDPGGLGGNTIYF. CDR3 coding DNA: TGTGCCAGCAGCGTAGACCCCGGGGGGCTAGGTGGAAACACCATATATTTT.

This rearrangement joins TRBV18 to TRBJ1-5; tentative D call: TRBD1 (5 bases). The CDR3 covers 14 residues. Germline CDR1 reads KGHSH; CDR2 reads LQKENI. V lost 2 bases and J lost 4, with 9 bases in between. The CDR3 DNA reads as TGTGCCAGCTCACCATACAGGAGTAATCAGCCCCAGCATTTT. This gives the protein CASSPYRSNQPQHF.

The chain links TRBV3-1 (or the pseudogene TRBV3-2) to TRBJ1-3; maybe TRBD1 (5 bases). Germline values: CDR1 LGHDT, CDR2 YNNKEL (reference sequence). The V end lost 4 bases, the J end lost 1 base, and 8 bases lay between the germline ends. CDR3 length equals 14 residues. The CDR3 bases are TGTGCCAGCAGCCCCAGGGTTTCTGGAAACACCATATATTTT. It specifies CASSPRVSGNTIYF.

V and J are TRBV5-1 and TRBJ1-2, with 8 bases fitting TRBD1. Germline V gene data show CDR1 as SGHRS and CDR2 as YFSETQ. This CDR3 region has 14 residues. The V and J ends lost 4 bases and 8 bases, in that order; junction bases with no gene match: 10. CDR3 protein: CASSATDREGGYTF. The DNA for the CDR3 is TGCGCCAGCAGCGCCACGGACAGGGAAGGAGGCTACACCTTC.

This clone appeared a single time. The V and J genes are TRBV5-1 and TRBJ2-3, with 9 positions matching TRBD2. Trimming at V came to 3 bases and at J to 2 bases, leaving 10 bases not matched to a gene. This CDR3 spans 17 amino acids. The germline V gene encodes CDR1 SGHRS and CDR2 YFSETQ. CDR3 DNA: TGCGCCAGCAGCTGGGGACTAGCTCGCACCGACACAGATACGCAGTATTTT. Residues: CASSWGLARTDTDTQYF.

This clone was seen a handful of times. The J gene is TRBJ2-6, the V gene TRBV7-3; D might be TRBD1 (6 bases). Germline-derived CDR1 and CDR2 are SGHTA and FQGTGA. CDR3 length: 18 amino acids. V was clipped by 2 bases and J by 0 bases, with 14 bases between them. The CDR3 loop reads CASSLAHRDSSGANVLTF. In DNA form, the CDR3 reads TGTGCCAGCAGCTTAGCCCACAGGGATAGCTCTGGGGCCAACGTCCTGACTTTC. The full variable domain, its missing parts supplied by reference TRBV7-3 and TRBJ2-6, is GAGVSQTPSNKVTEKGKYVELRCDPISGHTALYWYRQSLGQGPEFLIYFQGTGAADDSGLPNDRFFAVRPEGSVSTLKIQRTERGDSAVYLCASSLAHRDSSGANVLTFGAGSRLTVL.

DNA for the CDR3: TGTGCCAGCAGTCCGGGACAGGGGAGGAACACCATATATTTT. It codes for CASSPGQGRNTIYF. J is TRBJ1-3 and V is TRBV5-4; TRBD1 matches 10 bases. Trimming removed 5 bases from V and 7 bases from J; junction bases left unmatched: 6. The germline gives CDR1 SGHNT, CDR2 YYREEE (reference sequence). The CDR3 has 14 residues.

The J gene is TRBJ2-7, the V gene TRBV6-5, with D unresolved. This CDR3 has 14 amino acids. V lost 5 bases, J lost 2 bases, and 13 bases lay in between. Germline CDR1 and CDR2: MNHEY and SVGAGI. Written as DNA, the CDR3 is TGTGCCAGCAGTCCCTCAAATTTAGCCTACGAGCAGTACGTC. Encoded protein: CASSPSNLAYEQYV.

J is TRBJ2-1 and V is TRBV12-2; TRBD2, the table's D call, lacks a check against the DNA. TRBV12-2 is shown as a pseudogene. CDR3 length: 19 residues. The CDR3 bases are TGTGCAAGTCGCGTGGGGGGTTATACCCGAGAACATATTTGGAATGAGCAGTTCTTC. Encoded protein: CASRVGGYTREHIWNEQFF.